This TCR beta chain was recorded in a study of blood T cell repertoires in COVID-19. The wider study: PBMCs, B-cell-depleted T cells, or T cells were the source of the cDNA or gDNA that made up the material.

Clones were sequenced by immunoSEQ multiplex PCR, and TCRdb holds only the in-frame ones, with some missing. The data contain around 200,000 clones, 85% to 90% of them seen just once; the ten biggest clones take up 0.62%. The length of the CDR3 is 14 residues. CDR1 MNHEY and CDR2 SMNVEV come from the germline V gene (reference sequence). After removal of 6 bases from V and 5 bases from J, the junction contained 7 bases not matched to a gene. Material: peripheral blood. The rearrangement joins TRBV27 to TRBJ1-5; 7 nucleotides line up with TRBD1. The receptor was derived from a man aged 45 to 65 with acute or convalescent COVID-19. CDR3 nucleotides: TGTGCCAGCAGGCCGGGACAGCGATATCAGCCCCAGCATTTT. It specifies CASRPGQRYQPQHF.